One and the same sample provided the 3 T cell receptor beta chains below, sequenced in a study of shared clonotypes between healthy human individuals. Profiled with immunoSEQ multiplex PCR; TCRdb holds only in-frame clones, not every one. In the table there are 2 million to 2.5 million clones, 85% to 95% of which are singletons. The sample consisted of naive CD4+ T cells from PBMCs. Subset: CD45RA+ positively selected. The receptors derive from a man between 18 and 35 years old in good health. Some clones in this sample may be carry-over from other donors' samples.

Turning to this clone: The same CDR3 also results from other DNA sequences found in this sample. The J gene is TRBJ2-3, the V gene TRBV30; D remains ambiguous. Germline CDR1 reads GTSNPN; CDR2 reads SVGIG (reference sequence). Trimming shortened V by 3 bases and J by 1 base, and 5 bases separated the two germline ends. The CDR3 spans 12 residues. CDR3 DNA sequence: TGTGCCTGGAGCCCGGGCACAGATACGCAGTATTTT. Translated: CAWSPGTDTQYF.

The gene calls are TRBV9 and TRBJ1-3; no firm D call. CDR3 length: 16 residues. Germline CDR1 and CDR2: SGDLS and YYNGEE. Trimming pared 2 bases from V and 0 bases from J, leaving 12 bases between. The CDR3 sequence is CASSVGDGSSGNTIYF. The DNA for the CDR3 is TGTGCCAGCAGCGTGGGAGACGGGAGCTCTGGAAACACCATATATTTT.

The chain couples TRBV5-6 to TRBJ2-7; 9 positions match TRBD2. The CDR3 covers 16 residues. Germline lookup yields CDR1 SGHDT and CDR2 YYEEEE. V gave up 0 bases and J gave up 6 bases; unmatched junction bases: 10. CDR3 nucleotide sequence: TGTGCCAGCAGCTTGGCGGCTAGCGGGAAGTTGGGCGAGCAGTACTTC. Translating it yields CASSLAASGKLGEQYF.